This record covers a single T cell receptor beta chain. The target antigen is unknown. Profiling relied on immunoSEQ multiplex PCR, and the TCRdb table lists in-frame clones only, not all of them. The sample shows about 97,000 clones, around nine tenths of them seen only once. Germline V CDR1 and CDR2: MNHEY, SMNVEV (reference sequence). Trimming took off 2 bases at V and 5 bases at J, with 10 bases between the two ends. This CDR3 has 14 amino acids. This entry belongs to a study of T cell responses to AZD1222 COVID-19 vaccine. Study-wide results and caveats: When two AZD1222 doses had been given, Spike-specific TCR breadth and depth rose.

Sequencing was performed on peripheral blood, taken on day 0 of AZD1222 vaccination. This TCR was recovered from an adult in good health. The genes are TRBV27 and TRBJ1-5; D might be TRBD1 (5 bases). The CDR3 DNA follows: TGTGCCAGCAGTTTAATCCAAGGGGATCAGCCCCAGCATTTT. This encodes CASSLIQGDQPQHF.